Described below is a single T cell receptor beta chain sequence and its context. The sample belongs to a study of blood T cell repertoires in COVID-19. Study-level information: Nucleic acid was either cDNA or gDNA, and it came from T cells, B-cell-depleted T cells, or PBMCs.

The germline V gene encodes CDR1 SGDLS and CDR2 YYNGEE. CDR3 length: 17 residues. V was cut by 0 bases and J by 4 bases, with 19 bases left in between. The table came from immunoSEQ multiplex PCR; TCRdb's copy has only in-frame clones and leaves some out. The sample lists about 300,000 clones, approximately 89% seen once, with approximately 2.4% in the top ten. The sample taken for sequencing was PBMCs or T cells enriched from blood (not recorded which). The rearrangement joins TRBV9 to TRBJ1-2, with D perhaps TRBD1 (5 bases). The receptor's source is a young woman who had recovered from COVID-19. The CDR3: CASSVDVGRPPRYGYTF. The CDR3 DNA is TGTGCCAGCAGCGTAGATGTGGGGCGGCCGCCGCGCTATGGCTACACCTTC.